This T cell receptor (beta chain) was identified in a study of blood T cell repertoires in COVID-19. Per the original data handling: Reference gene primer amplification gave estimated nucleated cell counts. This table comes from immunoSEQ multiplex PCR, and its TCRdb copy is limited to in-frame clones, with some not included. V and J calls and clone size are those listed in that table; D and trimming were worked out from the DNA. In the table there are hundreds of thousands of clones, 86% of which are singletons. The germline CDR1 and CDR2 sequences are SGHRS and YFSETQ. The V and J ends lost 0 bases and 5 bases respectively, with 15 bases between them. The CDR3 extends over 16 amino acids.

V gene TRBV5-1 combines with J gene TRBJ2-1; D might be TRBD1 (5 bases). The sequencing sample was made of peripheral blood. This receptor was taken from a woman in her 30s with active or convalescent COVID-19. This CDR3 is CASSLGAGQGNNEQFF. The CDR3 DNA sequence: TGCGCCAGCAGCTTGGGCGCTGGGCAGGGAAACAATGAGCAGTTCTTC.